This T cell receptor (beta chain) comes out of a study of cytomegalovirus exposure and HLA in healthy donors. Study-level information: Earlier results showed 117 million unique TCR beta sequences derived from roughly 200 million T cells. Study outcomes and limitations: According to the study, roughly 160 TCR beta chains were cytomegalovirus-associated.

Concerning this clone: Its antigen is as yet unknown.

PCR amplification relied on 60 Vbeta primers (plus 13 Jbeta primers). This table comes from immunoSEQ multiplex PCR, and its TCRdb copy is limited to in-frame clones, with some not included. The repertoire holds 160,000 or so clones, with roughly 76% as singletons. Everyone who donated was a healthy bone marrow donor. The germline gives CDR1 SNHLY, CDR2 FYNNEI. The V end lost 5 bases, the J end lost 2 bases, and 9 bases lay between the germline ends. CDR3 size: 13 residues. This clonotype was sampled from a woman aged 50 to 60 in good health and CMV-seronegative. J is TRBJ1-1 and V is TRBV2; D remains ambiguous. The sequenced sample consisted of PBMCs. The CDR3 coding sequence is TGTGCCAGCAGTAAGCGTGATAACACTGAAGCTTTCTTT. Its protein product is CASSKRDNTEAFF.